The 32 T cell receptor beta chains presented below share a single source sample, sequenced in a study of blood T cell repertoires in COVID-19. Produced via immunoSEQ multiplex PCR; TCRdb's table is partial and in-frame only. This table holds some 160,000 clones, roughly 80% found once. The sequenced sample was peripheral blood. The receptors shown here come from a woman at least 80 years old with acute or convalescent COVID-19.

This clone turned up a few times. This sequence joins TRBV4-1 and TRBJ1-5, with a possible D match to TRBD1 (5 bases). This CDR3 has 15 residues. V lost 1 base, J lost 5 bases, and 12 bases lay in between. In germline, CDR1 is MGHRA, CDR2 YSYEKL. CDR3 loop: CASSQGAGRDQPQHF. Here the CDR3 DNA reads TGCGCCAGCAGCCAAGGGGCGGGGCGGGATCAGCCCCAGCATTTT.

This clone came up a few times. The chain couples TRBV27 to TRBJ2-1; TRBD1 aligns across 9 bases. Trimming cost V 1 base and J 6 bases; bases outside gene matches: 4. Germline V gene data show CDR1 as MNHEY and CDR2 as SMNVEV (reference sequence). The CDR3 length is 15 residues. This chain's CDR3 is CASSLFGTGRNEQFF. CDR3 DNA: TGTGCCAGCAGTTTATTCGGGACAGGGCGCAATGAGCAGTTCTTC.

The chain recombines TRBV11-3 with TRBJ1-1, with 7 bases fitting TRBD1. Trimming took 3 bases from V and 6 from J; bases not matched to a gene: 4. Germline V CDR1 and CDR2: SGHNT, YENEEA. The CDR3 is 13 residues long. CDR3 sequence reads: CASSFQGDAEAFF. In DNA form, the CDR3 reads TGTGCCAGCAGCTTCCAGGGGGACGCTGAAGCTTTCTTT.

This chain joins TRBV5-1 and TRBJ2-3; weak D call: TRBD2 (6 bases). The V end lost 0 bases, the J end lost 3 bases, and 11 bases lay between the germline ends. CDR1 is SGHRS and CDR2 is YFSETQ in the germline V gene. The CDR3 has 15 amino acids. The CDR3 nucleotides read TGCGCCAGCAGCTTGGGTCCGGGAGATACAGATACGCAGTATTTT. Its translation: CASSLGPGDTDTQYF.

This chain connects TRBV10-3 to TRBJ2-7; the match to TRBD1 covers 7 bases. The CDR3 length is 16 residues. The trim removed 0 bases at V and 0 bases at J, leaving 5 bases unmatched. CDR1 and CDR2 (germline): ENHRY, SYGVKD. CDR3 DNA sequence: TGTGCCATCAGTGAGTCCCTCCGGGACAGCTCCTACGAGCAGTACTTC. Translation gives CAISESLRDSSYEQYF.

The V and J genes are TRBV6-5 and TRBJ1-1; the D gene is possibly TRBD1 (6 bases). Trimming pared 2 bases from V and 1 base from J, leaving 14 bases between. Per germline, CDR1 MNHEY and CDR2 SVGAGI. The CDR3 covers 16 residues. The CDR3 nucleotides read TGTGCCAGCAGTTACGGTGCTCAGGGGACGAACACTGAAGCTTTCTTT. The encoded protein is CASSYGAQGTNTEAFF.

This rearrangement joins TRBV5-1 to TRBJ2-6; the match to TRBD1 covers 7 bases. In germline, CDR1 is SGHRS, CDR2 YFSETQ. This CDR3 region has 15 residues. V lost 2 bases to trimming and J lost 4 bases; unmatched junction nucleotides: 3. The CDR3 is CASSLQGQGANVLTF. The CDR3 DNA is TGCGCCAGCAGCTTACAGGGGCAGGGGGCCAACGTCCTGACTTTC.

The CDR3 DNA is TGTGCCAGCAGTGAAGTACAGACAGGATTTAACTATGGCTACACCTTC. This sequence encodes CASSEVQTGFNYGYTF. The J gene is TRBJ1-2, the V gene TRBV2; the D gene is possibly TRBD1 (6 bases). Germline loops: CDR1 SNHLY, CDR2 FYNNEI. The CDR3 consists of 16 residues. The V and J ends lost 1 base and 1 base respectively, with 13 bases between them.

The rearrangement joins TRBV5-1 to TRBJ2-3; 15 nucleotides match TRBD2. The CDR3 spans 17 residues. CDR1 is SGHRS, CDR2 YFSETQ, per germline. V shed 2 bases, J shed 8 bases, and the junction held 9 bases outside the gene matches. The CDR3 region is CASSFRTSGGAGATQYF. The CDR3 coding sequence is TGCGCCAGCAGCTTTAGGACTAGCGGGGGGGCCGGGGCTACGCAGTATTTT.

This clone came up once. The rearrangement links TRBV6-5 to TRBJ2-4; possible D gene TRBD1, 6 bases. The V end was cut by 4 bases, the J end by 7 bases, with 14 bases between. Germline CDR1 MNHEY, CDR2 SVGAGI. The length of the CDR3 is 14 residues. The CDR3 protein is CASSSPDRKNIQYF. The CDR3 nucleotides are TGTGCCAGCAGTTCCCCCGACAGGAAGAACATTCAGTACTTC.

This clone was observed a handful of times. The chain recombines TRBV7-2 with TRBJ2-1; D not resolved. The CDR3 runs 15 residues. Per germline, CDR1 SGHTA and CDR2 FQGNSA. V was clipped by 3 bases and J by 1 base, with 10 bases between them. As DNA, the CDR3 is TGTGCCAGCAGCTTCGGAGAAAGTTCCTACAATGAGCAGTTCTTC. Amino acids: CASSFGESSYNEQFF. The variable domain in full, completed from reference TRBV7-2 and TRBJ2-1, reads GAGVSQSPSNKVTEKGKDVELRCDPISGHTALYWYRQSLGQGLEFLIYFQGNSAPDKSGLPSDRFSAERTGGSVSTLTIQRTQQEDSAVYLCASSFGESSYNEQFFGPGTRLTVL.

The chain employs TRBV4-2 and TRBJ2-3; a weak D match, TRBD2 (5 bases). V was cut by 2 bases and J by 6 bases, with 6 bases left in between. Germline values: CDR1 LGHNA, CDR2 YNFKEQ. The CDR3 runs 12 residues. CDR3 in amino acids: CASSQSGDTQYF. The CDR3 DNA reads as TGTGCCAGCAGCCAATCGGGGGATACGCAGTATTTT.

The CDR3 DNA reads TGCGCCAGCAGCTTGTGGACTAGCCACACAGATACGCAGTATTTT. Its protein product is CASSLWTSHTDTQYF. The chain carries TRBV5-1 and TRBJ2-3, with 8 bases that match TRBD2. Germline V gene lookup returns CDR1 SGHRS and CDR2 YFSETQ. The J segment lost 2 bases and the V segment lost 1 base, leaving 3 bases of the junction unmatched. This CDR3 has 15 amino acids.

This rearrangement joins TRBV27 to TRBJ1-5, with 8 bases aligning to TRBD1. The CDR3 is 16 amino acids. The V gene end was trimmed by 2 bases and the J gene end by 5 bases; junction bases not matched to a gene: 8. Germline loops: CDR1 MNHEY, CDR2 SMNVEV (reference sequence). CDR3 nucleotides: TGTGCCAGCAGTTTAAACTCAGGGGGCGCAGATCAGCCCCAGCATTTT. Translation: CASSLNSGGADQPQHF.

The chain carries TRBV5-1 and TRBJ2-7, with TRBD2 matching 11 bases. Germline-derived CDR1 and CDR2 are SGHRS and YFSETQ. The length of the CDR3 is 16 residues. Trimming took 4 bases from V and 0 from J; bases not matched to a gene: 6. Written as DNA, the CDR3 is TGCGCCAGCAGCGGGACGACTAGCGGGACCTCCTACGAGCAGTACTTC. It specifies CASSGTTSGTSYEQYF.

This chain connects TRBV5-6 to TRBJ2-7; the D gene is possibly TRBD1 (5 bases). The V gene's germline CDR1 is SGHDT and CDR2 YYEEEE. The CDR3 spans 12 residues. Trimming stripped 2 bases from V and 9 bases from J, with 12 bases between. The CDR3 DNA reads TGTGCCAGCAGCTTTGGGGCCCTCGGGCAGTACTTC. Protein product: CASSFGALGQYF. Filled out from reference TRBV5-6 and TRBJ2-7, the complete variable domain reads DAGVTQSPTHLIKTRGQQVTLRCSPKSGHDTVSWYQQALGQGPQFIFQYYEEEERQRGNFPDRFSGHQFPNYSSELNVNALLLGDSALYLCASSFGALGQYFGPGTRLTVT.

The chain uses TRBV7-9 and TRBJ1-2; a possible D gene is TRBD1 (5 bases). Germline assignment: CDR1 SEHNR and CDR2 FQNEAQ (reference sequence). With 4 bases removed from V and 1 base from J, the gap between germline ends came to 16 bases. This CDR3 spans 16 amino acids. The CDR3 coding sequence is TGTGCCAGCAGCTCACTTACAGGAGCCTATAACTATGGCTACACCTTC. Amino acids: CASSSLTGAYNYGYTF.

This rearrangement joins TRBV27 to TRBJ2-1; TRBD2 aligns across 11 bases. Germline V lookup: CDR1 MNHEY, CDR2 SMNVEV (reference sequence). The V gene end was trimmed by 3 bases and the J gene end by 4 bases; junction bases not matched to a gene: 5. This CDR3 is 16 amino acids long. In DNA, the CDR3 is TGTGCCAGCAGTTTGTGGGGACTAGCGGATTACAATGAGCAGTTCTTC. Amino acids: CASSLWGLADYNEQFF.

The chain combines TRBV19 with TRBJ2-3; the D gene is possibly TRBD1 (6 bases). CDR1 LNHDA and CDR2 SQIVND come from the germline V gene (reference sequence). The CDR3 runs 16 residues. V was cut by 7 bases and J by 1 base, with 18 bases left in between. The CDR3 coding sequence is TGTGCCAGTAACTCGCCCCAGGGGTACGGCACAGATACGCAGTATTTT. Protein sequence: CASNSPQGYGTDTQYF.

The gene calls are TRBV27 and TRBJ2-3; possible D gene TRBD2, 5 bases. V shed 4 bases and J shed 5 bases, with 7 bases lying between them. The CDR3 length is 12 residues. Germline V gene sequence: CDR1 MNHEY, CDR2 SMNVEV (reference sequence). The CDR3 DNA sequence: TGTGCCAGCAGTTGGGCGGGAGATACGCAGTATTTT. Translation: CASSWAGDTQYF.

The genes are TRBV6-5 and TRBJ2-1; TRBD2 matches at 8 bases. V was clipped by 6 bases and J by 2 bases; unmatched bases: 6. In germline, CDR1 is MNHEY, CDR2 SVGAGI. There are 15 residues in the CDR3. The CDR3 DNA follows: TGTGCCAGCAGCGCCCCGGGACTAGCCTACAATGAGCAGTTCTTC. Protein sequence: CASSAPGLAYNEQFF.

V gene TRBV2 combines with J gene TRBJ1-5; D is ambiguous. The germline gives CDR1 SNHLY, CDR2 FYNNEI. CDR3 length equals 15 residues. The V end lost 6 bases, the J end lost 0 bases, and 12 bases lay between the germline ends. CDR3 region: CASSAGLNSNQPQHF. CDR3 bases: TGTGCCAGCAGCGCCGGTCTGAATAGCAATCAGCCCCAGCATTTT.

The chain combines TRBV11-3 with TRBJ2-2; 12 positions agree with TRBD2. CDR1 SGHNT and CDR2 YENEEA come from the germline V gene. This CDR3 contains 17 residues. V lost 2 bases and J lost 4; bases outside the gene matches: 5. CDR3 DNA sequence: TGTGCCAGCAGCTTAAGTAGACTAGCGGGGGCCACCGGGGAGCTGTTTTTT. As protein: CASSLSRLAGATGELFF.

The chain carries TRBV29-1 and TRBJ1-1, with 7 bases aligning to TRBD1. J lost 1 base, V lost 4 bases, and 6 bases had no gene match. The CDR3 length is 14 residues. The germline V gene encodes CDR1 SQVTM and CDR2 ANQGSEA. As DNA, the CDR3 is TGCAGCGTTGTAGGGGACAGTTCGAACACTGAAGCTTTCTTT. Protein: CSVVGDSSNTEAFF.

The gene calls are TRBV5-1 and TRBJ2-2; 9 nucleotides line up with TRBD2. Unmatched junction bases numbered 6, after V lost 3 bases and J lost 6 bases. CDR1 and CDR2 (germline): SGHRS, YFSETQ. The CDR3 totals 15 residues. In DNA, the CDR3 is TGCGCCAGCAGCTATGTTCTAGCGGGACCCGGGGAGCTGTTTTTT. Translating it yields CASSYVLAGPGELFF.

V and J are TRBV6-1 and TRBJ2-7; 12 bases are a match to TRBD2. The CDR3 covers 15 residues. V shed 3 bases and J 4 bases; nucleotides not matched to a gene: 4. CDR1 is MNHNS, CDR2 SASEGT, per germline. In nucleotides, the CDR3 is TGTGCCAGCAGTGATCAACTAGCGGGGGGATACGAGCAGTACTTC. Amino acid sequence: CASSDQLAGGYEQYF.

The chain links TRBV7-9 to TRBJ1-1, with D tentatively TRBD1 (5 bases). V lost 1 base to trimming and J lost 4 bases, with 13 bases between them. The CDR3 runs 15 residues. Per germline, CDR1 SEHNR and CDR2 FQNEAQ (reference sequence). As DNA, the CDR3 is TGTGCCAGCAGCTTAGATGGGGGGTTTGGCACTGAAGCTTTCTTT. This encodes CASSLDGGFGTEAFF.

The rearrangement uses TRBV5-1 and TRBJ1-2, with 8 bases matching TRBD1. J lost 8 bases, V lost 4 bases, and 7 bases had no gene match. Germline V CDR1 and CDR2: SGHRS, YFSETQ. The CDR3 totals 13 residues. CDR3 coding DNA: TGCGCCAGCAGCGCTGGACAGGGACACGGCTACACCTTC. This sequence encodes CASSAGQGHGYTF.

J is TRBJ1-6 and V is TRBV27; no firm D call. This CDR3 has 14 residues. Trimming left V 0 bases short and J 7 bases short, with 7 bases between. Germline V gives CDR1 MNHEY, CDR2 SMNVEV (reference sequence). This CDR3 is CASSLSMTNSPLHF. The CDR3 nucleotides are TGTGCCAGCAGTTTATCTATGACAAATTCACCCCTCCACTTT.

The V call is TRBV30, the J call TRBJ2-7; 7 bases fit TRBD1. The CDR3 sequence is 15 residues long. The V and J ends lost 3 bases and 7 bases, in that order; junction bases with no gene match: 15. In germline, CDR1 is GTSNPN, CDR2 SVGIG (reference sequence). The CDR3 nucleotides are TGTGCCTGGAGGACGAGTAGACAGGGTGTTGGGGAGCAGTACTTC. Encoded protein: CAWRTSRQGVGEQYF.

The CDR3 bases are TGTGCCAGCAGTGCCCTGGGGCTAGCGGGGGGGTTCGCGAACACCGGGGAGCTGTTTTTT. Translation gives CASSALGLAGGFANTGELFF. V is TRBV6-1 and J is TRBJ2-2, with TRBD2 matching 12 bases. The CDR3 contains 20 residues. Unmatched junction bases numbered 12, after V lost 4 bases and J lost 0 bases. Per germline, CDR1 MNHNS and CDR2 SASEGT.

The CDR3 nucleotides read TGTGCCAGCAGTCCCTCCGCGGGGGAGAACACTGAAGCTTTCTTT. Translating it yields CASSPSAGENTEAFF. V is TRBV27 and J is TRBJ1-1, with D perhaps matching TRBD1 (5 bases). This CDR3 region has 15 residues. CDR1 is MNHEY, CDR2 SMNVEV, per germline (reference sequence). V dropped 5 bases and J dropped 1 base, with 14 bases sitting between them.